One sample yielded the 16 T cell receptor beta chains listed below, sequenced in a study of blood T cells in healthy people across ages. The second PCR ran about 6 to 12 cycles with a sample-barcoded 5' primer and J-beta primers. TCRdb reanalysed the 5' RACE reads using MiXCR and keeps one entry per CDR3 protein. The data show 750,000 to 950,000 distinct CDR3 sequences, roughly 28% seen once. This same sample was also taken into another study, of T cells of mothers and their children.

Sequenced: blood. Receptor source: a woman in her thirties or forties in good health.

This clonotype was seen ten or more times. This chain links TRBV10-3 with TRBJ2-7, with D uncertain. Germline V gene lookup returns CDR1 ENHRY and CDR2 SYGVKD. The CDR3 is 14 residues long. Trimming shortened V by 4 bases and J by 4 bases, and 14 bases separated the two germline ends. As DNA, the CDR3 is TGTGCCATCAGTGTTACGGACGGACCTTACGAGCAGTACTTC. Translating gives CAISVTDGPYEQYF.

Note on this clonotype: One junction end disagrees with the germline gene, perhaps due to a read error. CDR3 in amino acids: CDSSPRSLTDTQYF. The CDR3 DNA is TGTGACAGCTCACCTCGCTCCCTCACAGATACGCAGTATTTT. The V and J genes are TRBV18 and TRBJ2-3; D unclear. The CDR3 runs 14 residues. Germline CDR1 reads KGHSH; CDR2 reads LQKENI.

This clonotype was detected only a few times. The gene calls are TRBV9 and TRBJ2-3; no firm D call. Trimming cost V 4 bases and J 8 bases, with 11 bases left between them. CDR3 length equals 12 residues. Germline V gives CDR1 SGDLS, CDR2 YYNGEE. The CDR3 nucleotides are TGTGCCAGCAGCCCACACTCGGGTACGCAGTATTTT. This encodes CASSPHSGTQYF.

This clonotype was counted ten times or more. The V and J genes are TRBV5-1 and TRBJ2-7; D unclear. CDR1 and CDR2 from the germline V gene are SGHRS and YFSETQ. There are 13 residues in the CDR3. V lost 2 bases and J 7 bases, leaving 13 bases between the germline ends. The CDR3 nucleotides read TGCGCCAGCAGCTTCGGTAAGGGATTTGAGCAGTACTTC. As protein: CASSFGKGFEQYF.

In its sample, this clonotype was seen many times. This sequence joins TRBV29-1 and TRBJ2-7, with D perhaps TRBD2 (5 bases). The CDR3 has 11 residues. V was trimmed by 5 bases and J by 3 bases, leaving 8 bases between them. Germline assignment: CDR1 SQVTM and CDR2 ANQGSEA. DNA of the CDR3: TGCAGCGTTATAGGGAGCTACGAGCAGTACTTC. Its translation: CSVIGSYEQYF.

The chain links TRBV30 to TRBJ1-2, with D unresolved. CDR1 is GTSNPN and CDR2 is SVGIG in the germline V gene (reference sequence). This CDR3 is built from 12 residues. Trimming shortened V by 4 bases and J by 7 bases, and 13 bases separated the two germline ends. CDR3 sequence reads: CAWTLGSPGYTF. CDR3 coding DNA: TGTGCCTGGACACTAGGGAGCCCTGGCTACACCTTC.

The rearrangement links TRBV29-1 to TRBJ2-1; D uncertain. Germline V gene data show CDR1 as SQVTM and CDR2 as ANQGSEA. This CDR3 has 16 amino acids. V was clipped by 3 bases and J by 1 base, with 16 bases between them. The CDR3 reads CSVEESRTGSYNEQFF. The CDR3 DNA sequence: TGCAGCGTTGAGGAGAGCCGAACGGGTTCCTACAATGAGCAGTTCTTC.

This clonotype appeared a few times. The chain couples TRBV5-6 to TRBJ2-3; TRBD2 agrees at 10 bases. V lost 9 bases and J lost 4; bases outside the gene matches: 17. CDR3 size: 17 residues. In germline, CDR1 is SGHDT, CDR2 YYEEEE. The chain's CDR3 is CATYLSGGGSAADTQYF. The CDR3 DNA reads as TGTGCCACTTACTTGAGCGGGGGGGGCTCCGCGGCAGATACGCAGTATTTT.

This clonotype was seen more than once but under ten times. This chain joins TRBV29-1 and TRBJ1-1; D gene uncertain. The V end was cut by 5 bases, the J end by 0 bases, with 10 bases between. Germline lookup yields CDR1 SQVTM and CDR2 ANQGSEA. The CDR3 is 13 amino acids. The CDR3 bases are TGCAGCGTTTCACAGCGTTTGAACACTGAAGCTTTCTTT. This codes for CSVSQRLNTEAFF.

This clonotype was detected many times. The chain employs TRBV5-1 and TRBJ2-5; D is tentatively TRBD1 or TRBD2 (5 bases each). CDR1 SGHRS and CDR2 YFSETQ come from the germline V gene. The CDR3 is made up of 14 amino acids. V dropped 4 bases and J dropped 5 bases, with 15 bases sitting between them. CDR3: CASSDPQGGETQYF. The CDR3 DNA is TGCGCCAGCAGCGACCCCCAGGGCGGGGAGACCCAGTACTTC.

In regard to this clonotype: A single base separates this from a much larger clone, so it may be a read error. The CDR3 region has the DNA TGCAGTGCTAGACCAGAAGTGGCTGGGGCCAACGTCCGGACTTTC. Amino acid sequence: CSARPEVAGANVRTF. The V gene is TRBV20-1, the J gene TRBJ2-6; D is perhaps TRBD1 (5 bases). Germline V CDR1 and CDR2: DFQATT, SNEGSKA (reference sequence). The CDR3 runs to 15 residues.

This clonotype has just a few counts. V and J are TRBV20-1 and TRBJ1-1; no reliable D call. Trimming shortened V by 6 bases and J by 3 bases, and 17 bases separated the two germline ends. Germline V gene data show CDR1 as DFQATT and CDR2 as SNEGSKA (reference sequence). The CDR3 covers 14 residues. The CDR3 here is CSATGSTTDTEAFF. The CDR3 DNA follows: TGCAGTGCGACGGGATCCACGACCGACACTGAAGCTTTCTTT.

This clonotype occurred a few times. The rearrangement uses TRBV6-1 and TRBJ2-5, with 11 bases matching TRBD2. The V gene's germline CDR1 is MNHNS and CDR2 SASEGT. This CDR3 is built from 16 residues. V was clipped by 3 bases and J by 2 bases; unmatched bases: 5. The CDR3 DNA reads TGTGCCAGCAGTGACGGGCTAGCGGGGGGACAAGAGACCCAGTACTTC. Its protein product is CASSDGLAGGQETQYF.

This clonotype was detected only a few times. The chain couples TRBV7-8 to TRBJ2-7; maybe TRBD1 (5 bases). The length of the CDR3 is 14 residues. CDR1 is SGHVS and CDR2 is FQNEAQ in the germline V gene. V shed 3 bases and J shed 1 base, with 10 bases lying between them. This CDR3 is CASSFRQRSYEQYF. In DNA, the CDR3 is TGTGCCAGCAGCTTTAGACAGAGATCCTACGAGCAGTACTTC.

This clonotype was picked up a small number of times. This CDR3 is CASSSTGRSTNEKLFF. In DNA, the CDR3 is TGTGCCAGCAGCTCGACAGGGCGCTCAACTAATGAAAAACTGTTTTTT. This rearrangement joins TRBV7-2 to TRBJ1-4, with TRBD1 matching over 7 bases. The J segment lost 0 bases and the V segment lost 4 bases, leaving 5 bases of the junction unmatched. Per the germline V gene, CDR1 is SGHTA and CDR2 is FQGNSA. The CDR3 has 16 residues.

At least ten counts were recorded for this clonotype. The chain recombines TRBV28 with TRBJ2-4, with TRBD2 matching 10 bases. The germline V gene encodes CDR1 MDHEN and CDR2 SYDVKM. With V trimmed by 1 base and J by 8 bases, 8 bases remained unmatched. CDR3 length equals 16 residues. The CDR3 nucleotides are TGTGCCAGCAGTTTATACAGCGGGGGGGCAAGGGACATTCAGTACTTC. This gives the protein CASSLYSGGARDIQYF.